The T cell receptor beta chain under discussion was sequenced for a study of response to subunit inactivated influenza vaccine. About this clonotype: With a much larger clone just one base away, this may be a read error.

The CDR3 is 12 amino acids. Trimming shortened V by 4 bases and J by 13 bases, and 15 bases separated the two germline ends. Germline loops: CDR1 SGHRS, CDR2 YFSETQ. TCRdb passed the RT-PCR reads through MiXCR, listing each CDR3 protein once. The table has a few hundred thousand distinct CDR3 sequences, about 11% seen once. The same data also went into a second study, on T cells expressing NK-cell markers. From that study: For TCR beta, cDNA was produced by 5'RACE template switching with UMIs. The study drew TCR beta repertoires from sorted CD3+CD56+NKG2C+, CD3+CD56+NKG2C- and CD3+CD56-NKG2C+ T cells. Roughly 1.0-8% of CD8+ T cells in about 6 donors belonged to dominant NKG2C+ clonotypes.

This TCR derives from a man aged 50 or older who received an inactivated influenza vaccine. Sequences were derived from PBMCs from blood, sampled on the day of vaccination. The chain has TRBV5-1 and TRBJ2-1; D possibly corresponds to TRBD1 (5 bases). The CDR3 DNA reads TGCGCCAGCAGCAAGGTCCAGGACAACCAGTTCTTC. Its protein product is CASSKVQDNQFF.